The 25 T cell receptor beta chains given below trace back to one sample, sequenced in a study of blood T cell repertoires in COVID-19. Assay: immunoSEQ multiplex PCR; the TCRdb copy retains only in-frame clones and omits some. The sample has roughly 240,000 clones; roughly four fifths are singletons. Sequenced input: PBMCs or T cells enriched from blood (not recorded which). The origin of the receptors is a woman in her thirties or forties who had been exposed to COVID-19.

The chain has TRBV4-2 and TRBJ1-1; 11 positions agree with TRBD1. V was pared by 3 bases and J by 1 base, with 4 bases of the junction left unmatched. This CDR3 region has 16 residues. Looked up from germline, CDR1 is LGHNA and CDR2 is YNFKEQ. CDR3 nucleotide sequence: TGTGCCAGCAGCCAGGGACAGGGGGATAGGAACACTGAAGCTTTCTTT. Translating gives CASSQGQGDRNTEAFF.

CDR3 coding DNA: TGCGCCAGCAGCTTGGGTTCTGCGGGGGGCACAGATACGCAGTATTTT. Its translation is CASSLGSAGGTDTQYF. The chain uses TRBV5-1 and TRBJ2-3; 7 bases match TRBD2. The CDR3 spans 16 residues. V lost 0 bases to trimming and J lost 1 base; unmatched junction nucleotides: 5. Germline V lookup: CDR1 SGHRS, CDR2 YFSETQ.

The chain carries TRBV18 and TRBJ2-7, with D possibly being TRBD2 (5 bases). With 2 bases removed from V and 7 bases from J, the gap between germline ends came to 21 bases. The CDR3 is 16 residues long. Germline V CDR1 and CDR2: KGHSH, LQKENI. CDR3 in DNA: TGTGCCAGCTCACCATCCCGGGGATCCTTCCATTTGGAGCAGTACTTC. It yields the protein CASSPSRGSFHLEQYF.

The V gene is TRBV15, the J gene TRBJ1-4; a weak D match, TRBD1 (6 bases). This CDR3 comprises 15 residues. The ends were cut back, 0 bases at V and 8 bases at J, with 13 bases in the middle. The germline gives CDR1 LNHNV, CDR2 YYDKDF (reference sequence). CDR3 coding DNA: TGTGCCACCAGCAGAGATCGAGGGGGAGGGGAAAAACTGTTTTTT. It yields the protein CATSRDRGGGEKLFF. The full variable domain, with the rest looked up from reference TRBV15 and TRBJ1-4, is DAMVIQNPRYQVTQFGKPVTLSCSQTLNHNVMYWYQQKSSQAPKLLFHYYDKDFNNEADTPDNFQSRRPNTSFCFLDIRSPGLGDTAMYLCATSRDRGGGEKLFFGSGTQLSVL.

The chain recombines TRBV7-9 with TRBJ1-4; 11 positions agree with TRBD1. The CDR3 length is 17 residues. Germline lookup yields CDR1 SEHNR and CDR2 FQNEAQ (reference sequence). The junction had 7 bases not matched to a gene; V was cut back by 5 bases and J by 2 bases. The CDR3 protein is CASSDRTGGRTNEKLFF. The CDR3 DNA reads TGTGCCAGCAGCGATCGGACAGGGGGCCGCACTAATGAAAAACTGTTTTTT.

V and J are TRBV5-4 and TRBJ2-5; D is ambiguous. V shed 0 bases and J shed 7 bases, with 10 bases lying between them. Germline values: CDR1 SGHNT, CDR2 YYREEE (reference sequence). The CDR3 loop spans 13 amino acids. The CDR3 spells CASSLAGEGTQYF. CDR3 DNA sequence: TGTGCCAGCAGCTTGGCCGGAGAAGGGACCCAGTACTTC. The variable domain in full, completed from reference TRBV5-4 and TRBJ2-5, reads ETGVTQSPTHLIKTRGQQVTLRCSSQSGHNTVSWYQQALGQGPQFIFQYYREEENGRGNFPPRFSGLQFPNYSSELNVNALELDDSALYLCASSLAGEGTQYFGPGTRLLVL.

As DNA, the CDR3 is TGTGCCTGGAGTCCCGGACTGGGCGTTAATGAAAAACTGTTTTTT. Translated: CAWSPGLGVNEKLFF. The chain joins TRBV30 to TRBJ1-4; D gene ambiguous. Trimming shortened V by 2 bases and J by 4 bases, and 14 bases separated the two germline ends. The germline gives CDR1 GTSNPN, CDR2 SVGIG (reference sequence). The CDR3 is 15 amino acids. The entire variable domain, with the rest obtained from reference TRBV30 and TRBJ1-4, is as follows: SQTIHQWPATLVQPVGSPLSLECTVEGTSNPNLYWYRQAAGRGLQLLFYSVGIGQISSEVPQNLSASRPQDRQFILSSKKLLLSDSGFYLCAWSPGLGVNEKLFFGSGTQLSVL.

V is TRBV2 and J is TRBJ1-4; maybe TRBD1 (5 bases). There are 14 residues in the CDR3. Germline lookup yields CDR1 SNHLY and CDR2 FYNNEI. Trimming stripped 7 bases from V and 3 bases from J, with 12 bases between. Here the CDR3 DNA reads TGTGCCAGCATGGAGGGAGGGGCTAATGAAAAACTGTTTTTT. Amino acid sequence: CASMEGGANEKLFF.

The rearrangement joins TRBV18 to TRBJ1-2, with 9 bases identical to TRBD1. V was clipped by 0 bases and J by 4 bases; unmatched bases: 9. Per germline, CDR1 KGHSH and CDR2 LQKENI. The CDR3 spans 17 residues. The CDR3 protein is CASSPPGQGASGYGYTF. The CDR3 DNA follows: TGTGCCAGCTCACCACCGGGACAGGGAGCCTCTGGCTATGGCTACACCTTC.

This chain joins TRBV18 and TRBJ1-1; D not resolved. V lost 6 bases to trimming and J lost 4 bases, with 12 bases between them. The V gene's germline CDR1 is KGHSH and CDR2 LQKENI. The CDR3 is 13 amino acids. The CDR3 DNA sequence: TGTGCCAGCTCGGAGGGAGAAGGCACTGAAGCTTTCTTT. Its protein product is CASSEGEGTEAFF. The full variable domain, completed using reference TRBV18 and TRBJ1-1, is NAGVMQNPRHLVRRRGQEARLRCSPMKGHSHVYWYRQLPEEGLKFMVYLQKENIIDESGMPKERFSAEFPKEGPSILRIQQVVRGDSAAYFCASSEGEGTEAFFGQGTRLTVV.

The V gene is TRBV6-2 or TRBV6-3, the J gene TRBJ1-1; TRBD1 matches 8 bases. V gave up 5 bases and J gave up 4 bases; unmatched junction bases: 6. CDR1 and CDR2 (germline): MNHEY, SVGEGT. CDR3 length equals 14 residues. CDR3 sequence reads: CASSLHRGATEAFF. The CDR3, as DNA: TGTGCCAGCAGTCTCCACAGGGGGGCCACTGAAGCTTTCTTT.

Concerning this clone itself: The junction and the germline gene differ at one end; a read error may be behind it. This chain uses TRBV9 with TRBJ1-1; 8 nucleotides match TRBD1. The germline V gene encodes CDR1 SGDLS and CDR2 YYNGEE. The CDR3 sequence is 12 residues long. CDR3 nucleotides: TGTGCCAGCAGCGTAGCTGGACAGGGCCCAGTCTTT. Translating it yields CASSVAGQGPVF.

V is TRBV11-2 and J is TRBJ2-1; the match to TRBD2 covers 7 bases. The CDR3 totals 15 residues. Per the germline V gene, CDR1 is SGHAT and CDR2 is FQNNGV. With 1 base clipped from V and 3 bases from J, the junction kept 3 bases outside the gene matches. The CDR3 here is CASSLGGGGYNEQFF. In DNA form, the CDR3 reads TGTGCCAGCAGCTTAGGCGGCGGGGGCTACAATGAGCAGTTCTTC.

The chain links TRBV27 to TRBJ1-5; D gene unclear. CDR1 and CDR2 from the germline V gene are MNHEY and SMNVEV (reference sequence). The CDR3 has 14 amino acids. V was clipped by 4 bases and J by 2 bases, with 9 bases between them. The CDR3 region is CASSSERGNQPQHF. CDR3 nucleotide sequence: TGTGCCAGCAGTTCCGAGAGAGGCAATCAGCCCCAGCATTTT.

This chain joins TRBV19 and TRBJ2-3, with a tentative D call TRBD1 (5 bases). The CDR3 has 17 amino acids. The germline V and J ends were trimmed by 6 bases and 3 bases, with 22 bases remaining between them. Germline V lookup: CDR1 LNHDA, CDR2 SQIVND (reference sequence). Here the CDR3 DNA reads TGTGCCAGTAGCAACACTATCTCCTTGGACACAACAGATACGCAGTATTTT. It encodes CASSNTISLDTTDTQYF.

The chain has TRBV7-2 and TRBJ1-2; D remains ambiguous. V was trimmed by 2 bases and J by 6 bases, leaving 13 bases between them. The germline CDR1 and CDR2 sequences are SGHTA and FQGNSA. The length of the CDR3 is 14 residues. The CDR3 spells CASSLRTVSDGYTF. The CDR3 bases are TGTGCCAGCAGCTTAAGAACAGTCTCAGATGGCTACACCTTC.

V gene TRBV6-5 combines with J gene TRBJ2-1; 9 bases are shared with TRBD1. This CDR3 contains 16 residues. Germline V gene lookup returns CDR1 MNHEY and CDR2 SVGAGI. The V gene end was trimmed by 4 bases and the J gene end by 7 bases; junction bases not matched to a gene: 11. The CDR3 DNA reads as TGTGCCAGCAGTTCGCCCGGGACAGGGATGGAGAATGAGCAGTTCTTC. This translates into CASSSPGTGMENEQFF.

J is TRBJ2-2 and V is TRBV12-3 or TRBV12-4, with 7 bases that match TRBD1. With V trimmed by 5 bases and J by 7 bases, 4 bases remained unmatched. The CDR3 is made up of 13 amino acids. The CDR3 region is CASSPDRVGELFF. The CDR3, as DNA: TGTGCCAGCAGTCCCGACAGGGTCGGGGAGCTGTTTTTT.

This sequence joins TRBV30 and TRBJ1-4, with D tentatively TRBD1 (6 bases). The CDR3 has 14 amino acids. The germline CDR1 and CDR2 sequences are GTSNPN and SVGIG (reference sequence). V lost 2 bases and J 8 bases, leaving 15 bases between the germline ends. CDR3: CAWSRQGLGEKLFF. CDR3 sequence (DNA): TGTGCCTGGAGTAGGCAGGGGTTAGGGGAAAAACTGTTTTTT.

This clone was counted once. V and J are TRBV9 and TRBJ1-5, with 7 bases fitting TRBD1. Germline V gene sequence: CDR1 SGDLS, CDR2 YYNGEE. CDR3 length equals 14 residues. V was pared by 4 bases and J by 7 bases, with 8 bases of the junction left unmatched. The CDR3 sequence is CASSPRQGGQPQHF. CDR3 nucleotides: TGTGCCAGCAGCCCTCGACAGGGCGGCCAGCCCCAGCATTTT.

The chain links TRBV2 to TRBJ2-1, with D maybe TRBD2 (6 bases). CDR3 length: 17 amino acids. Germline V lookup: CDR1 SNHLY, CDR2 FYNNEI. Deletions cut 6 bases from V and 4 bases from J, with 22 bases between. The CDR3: CASRPNTFTGVYNEQFF. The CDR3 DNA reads TGTGCCAGCAGGCCTAACACTTTCACGGGGGTTTACAATGAGCAGTTCTTC.

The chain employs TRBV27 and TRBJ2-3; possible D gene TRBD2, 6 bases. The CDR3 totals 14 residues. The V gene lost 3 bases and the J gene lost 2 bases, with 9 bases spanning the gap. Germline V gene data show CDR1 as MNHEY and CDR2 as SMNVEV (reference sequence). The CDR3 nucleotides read TGTGCCAGCAGTTTTTGGGGGGTCACAGATACGCAGTATTTT. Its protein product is CASSFWGVTDTQYF.

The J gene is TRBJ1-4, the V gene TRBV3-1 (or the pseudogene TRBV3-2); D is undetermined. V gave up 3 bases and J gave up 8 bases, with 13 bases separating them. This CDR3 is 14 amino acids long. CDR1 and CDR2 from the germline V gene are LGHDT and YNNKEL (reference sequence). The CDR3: CASSHYGMEEKLFF. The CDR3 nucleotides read TGTGCCAGCAGCCACTACGGGATGGAAGAAAAACTGTTTTTT.

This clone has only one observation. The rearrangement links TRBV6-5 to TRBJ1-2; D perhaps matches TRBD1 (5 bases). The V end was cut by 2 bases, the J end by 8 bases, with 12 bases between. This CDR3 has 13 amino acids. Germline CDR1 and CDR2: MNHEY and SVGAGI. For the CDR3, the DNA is TGTGCCAGCAGTTACGGGAGGGGCGAAGGCTACACCTTC. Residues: CASSYGRGEGYTF.

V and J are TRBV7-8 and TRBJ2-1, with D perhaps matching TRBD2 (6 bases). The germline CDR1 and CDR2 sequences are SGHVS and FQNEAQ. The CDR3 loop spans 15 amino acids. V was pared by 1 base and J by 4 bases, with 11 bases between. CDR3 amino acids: CASSLGLAAYNEQFF. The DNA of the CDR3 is TGTGCCAGCAGCTTAGGGTTAGCGGCGTACAATGAGCAGTTCTTC.